The following is a T cell receptor (beta chain) sequence with its context. These data come from a study of blood T cell repertoires in COVID-19. Background on the study: The samples span acute and convalescent COVID-19 from the United States, Italy and Spain. The analysed material was cDNA or gDNA that came from T cells, B-cell-depleted T cells, or PBMCs.

The CDR3 has 12 amino acids. V was pared by 3 bases and J by 5 bases, with 7 bases between. Germline V CDR1 and CDR2: MNHEY, SMNVEV (reference sequence). Original analysis: Nucleated cell counts were estimated from reference gene primer amplification. Assay used: immunoSEQ multiplex PCR; TCRdb lists only in-frame clones, some missing. That table gives V, J and clone size, and the DNA gave D and trimming. The table has under 300,000 clones, around 88% seen once. The chain recombines TRBV27 with TRBJ1-1; D remains unclear. The sample was peripheral blood. The receptor was derived from a man at least 80 years old with acute or convalescent COVID-19. This CDR3 is CASSFSGTEAFF. The DNA of the CDR3 is TGTGCCAGCAGTTTTAGCGGGACTGAAGCTTTCTTT.